Below, 25 T cell receptor beta chains from the same sample are listed, as sequenced in a study of blood T cell repertoires in COVID-19. Measured with immunoSEQ multiplex PCR; TCRdb has only the in-frame clones, and not every one. This table has some 100,000 clones, about 88% appearing once. Sequencing input: peripheral blood. These TCRs come from a woman of 80 years or more with active COVID-19.

V gene TRBV6-5 combines with J gene TRBJ2-5, with 10 bases aligning to TRBD2. V was pared by 7 bases and J by 2 bases, with 4 bases of the junction left unmatched. This CDR3 has 14 amino acids. Per the germline V gene, CDR1 is MNHEY and CDR2 is SVGAGI. The CDR3, as DNA: TGTGCCAGCACAGCGGGAGGGCGGCAAGAGACCCAGTACTTC. Translation: CASTAGGRQETQYF.

The chain has TRBV18 and TRBJ1-1; 8 bases are a match to TRBD1. This CDR3 region has 16 residues. The trim removed 4 bases at V and 0 bases at J, leaving 7 bases unmatched. Looked up from germline, CDR1 is KGHSH and CDR2 is LQKENI. CDR3 amino acids: CASSLDRGRMNTEAFF. CDR3 nucleotide sequence: TGTGCCAGCTCACTCGACAGGGGAAGGATGAACACTGAAGCTTTCTTT.

This clone was seen once. This chain connects TRBV11-2 to TRBJ2-3, with 7 positions matching TRBD2. Per germline, CDR1 SGHAT and CDR2 FQNNGV. The junction had 7 bases not matched to a gene; V was cut back by 1 base and J by 6 bases. The CDR3 length is 15 residues. The CDR3 loop is CASSLVAGRGDTQYF. CDR3 bases: TGTGCCAGCAGCTTAGTCGCGGGGCGGGGGGATACGCAGTATTTT.

The rearrangement uses TRBV2 and TRBJ1-5, with TRBD1 matching over 7 bases. The CDR3 totals 16 residues. J lost 0 bases, V lost 5 bases, and 7 bases had no gene match. Germline V gives CDR1 SNHLY, CDR2 FYNNEI. CDR3 nucleotides: TGTGCCAGCAGTACCGGGACAGAATATAGCAATCAGCCCCAGCATTTT. Its protein is CASSTGTEYSNQPQHF.

The chain links TRBV2 to TRBJ2-2; no clear D gene. CDR1 and CDR2 from the germline V gene are SNHLY and FYNNEI. This CDR3 comprises 15 residues. V gave up 4 bases and J gave up 0 bases, with 9 bases separating them. The chain's CDR3 is CASSGKLTNTGELFF. The CDR3 DNA sequence: TGTGCCAGCAGTGGAAAACTAACGAACACCGGGGAGCTGTTTTTT.

The genes are TRBV2 and TRBJ1-1; D is undetermined. The germline V and J ends were trimmed by 8 bases and 5 bases, with 12 bases remaining between them. The germline V gene encodes CDR1 SNHLY and CDR2 FYNNEI. This CDR3 is 12 amino acids long. The CDR3 protein is CASHVAGTEAFF. The CDR3 DNA sequence: TGTGCCAGCCACGTGGCGGGTACTGAAGCTTTCTTT.

This chain connects TRBV6-1 to TRBJ2-3; the D is unclear. Germline CDR1 MNHNS, CDR2 SASEGT. The V gene lost 1 base and the J gene lost 5 bases, with 10 bases spanning the gap. The CDR3 totals 14 residues. The CDR3 region is CASSEGIAQDTQYF. The CDR3 nucleotides are TGTGCCAGCAGTGAAGGAATAGCCCAAGATACGCAGTATTTT.

Here the CDR3 reads CASSLSGTGATDTQYF. The CDR3 DNA reads TGTGCCAGCAGCCTATCCGGGACAGGGGCCACAGATACGCAGTATTTT. V usage is TRBV7-2 and J usage is TRBJ2-3; TRBD1 matches at 10 bases. Trimming cost V 5 bases and J 2 bases; bases outside gene matches: 7. The germline V gene has CDR1 SGHTA and CDR2 FQGNSA. The CDR3 extends over 16 amino acids. Combining the CDR3 with reference TRBV7-2 and TRBJ2-3 gives the whole variable domain GAGVSQSPSNKVTEKGKDVELRCDPISGHTALYWYRQSLGQGLEFLIYFQGNSAPDKSGLPSDRFSAERTGGSVSTLTIQRTQQEDSAVYLCASSLSGTGATDTQYFGPGTRLTVL.

This clone was recorded only once. The gene calls are TRBV5-4 and TRBJ1-2; 8 nucleotides match TRBD1. V shed 4 bases and J 4 bases; nucleotides not matched to a gene: 9. This CDR3 comprises 15 residues. Per the germline V gene, CDR1 is SGHNT and CDR2 is YYREEE (reference sequence). The CDR3: CASSPSRDRIYGYTF. CDR3 sequence (DNA): TGTGCCAGCAGCCCCTCCCGGGACAGGATCTATGGCTACACCTTC.

The CDR3 region is CASSFRDGLNEKLFF. The CDR3 bases are TGTGCCAGCTCGTTTCGGGACGGACTAAATGAAAAACTGTTTTTT. The chain uses TRBV18 and TRBJ1-4; D perhaps matches TRBD1 (5 bases). Germline CDR1 KGHSH, CDR2 LQKENI. The CDR3 covers 15 residues. The germline V and J ends were trimmed by 6 bases and 5 bases, with 16 bases remaining between them.

This clone occurred a few times. V is TRBV6-2 or TRBV6-3 and J is TRBJ2-7; TRBD2 matches 13 bases. The CDR3 runs to 19 residues. V gave up 7 bases and J gave up 2 bases; unmatched junction bases: 17. CDR1 is MNHEY and CDR2 is SVGEGT in the germline V gene. This chain's CDR3 is CASTPKQGLAGVLPYEQYF. The CDR3 nucleotides are TGTGCCAGCACCCCAAAACAAGGACTAGCGGGAGTCTTGCCCTACGAGCAGTACTTC.

V and J are TRBV5-6 and TRBJ2-2; D may be TRBD1 (7 bases). V shed 4 bases and J shed 0 bases, with 22 bases lying between them. The CDR3 runs to 19 residues. CDR1 is SGHDT, CDR2 YYEEEE, per germline. The CDR3 bases are TGTGCCAGCAGCCGGCGGGGTCAGGGGGGTCGTTCGAACACCGGGGAGCTGTTTTTT. Protein: CASSRRGQGGRSNTGELFF.

V gene TRBV5-1 combines with J gene TRBJ1-1; 7 nucleotides align to TRBD1. The V gene end was trimmed by 0 bases and the J gene end by 5 bases; junction bases not matched to a gene: 10. CDR1 and CDR2 from the germline V gene are SGHRS and YFSETQ. The CDR3 is made up of 16 amino acids. The CDR3 DNA reads TGCGCCAGCAGCTTGGGCCCCAGGGGGAGAGGGACTGAAGCTTTCTTT. Translating it yields CASSLGPRGRGTEAFF.

This clone appeared a single time. The chain has TRBV6-1 and TRBJ2-6; tentatively, D is TRBD2 (6 bases). CDR1 and CDR2 (germline): MNHNS, SASEGT. The V gene lost 3 bases and the J gene lost 2 bases, with 14 bases spanning the gap. This CDR3 is 17 amino acids long. CDR3 protein: CASSDQGGGTGANVLTF. Here the CDR3 DNA reads TGTGCCAGCAGTGACCAGGGTGGGGGGACTGGGGCCAACGTCCTGACTTTC.

The chain carries TRBV7-9 and TRBJ2-3, with a tentative D call TRBD2 (5 bases). CDR1 and CDR2 from the germline V gene are SEHNR and FQNEAQ (reference sequence). The CDR3 runs 14 residues. V lost 3 bases to trimming and J lost 0 bases, with 7 bases between them. CDR3 protein: CASSFEGSTDTQYF. The CDR3 DNA sequence: TGTGCCAGCAGCTTCGAGGGAAGCACAGATACGCAGTATTTT.

The chain couples TRBV5-1 to TRBJ2-2; 12 nucleotides align to TRBD1. Germline V lookup: CDR1 SGHRS, CDR2 YFSETQ. The CDR3 runs 15 residues. V shed 4 bases and J 5 bases; nucleotides not matched to a gene: 3. The CDR3 loop reads CASSRDRGRTGELFF. The DNA of the CDR3 is TGCGCCAGCAGCAGGGACAGGGGGCGAACCGGGGAGCTGTTTTTT.

This clone was recorded only once. This rearrangement joins TRBV7-9 to TRBJ2-3, with D possibly matching TRBD2 (6 bases). V lost 5 bases to trimming and J lost 1 base, with 16 bases between them. The CDR3 consists of 16 residues. The germline gives CDR1 SEHNR, CDR2 FQNEAQ (reference sequence). This CDR3 is CASSPWRDWGTDTQYF. The DNA for the CDR3 is TGTGCCAGCAGCCCGTGGAGGGATTGGGGCACAGATACGCAGTATTTT.

CDR3 nucleotides: TGTGCCACCAGCAGCAGCTATAGCGTGCACAATGAGCAGTTCTTC. Amino acid sequence: CATSSSYSVHNEQFF. The rearrangement links TRBV15 to TRBJ2-1; D may be TRBD2 (5 bases). Trimming pared 3 bases from V and 5 bases from J, leaving 14 bases between. The CDR3 is 15 residues long. Germline CDR1 reads LNHNV; CDR2 reads YYDKDF (reference sequence).

The chain is built from TRBV19 and TRBJ1-1; 7 bases are shared with TRBD1. The CDR3 totals 16 residues. The J segment lost 0 bases and the V segment lost 4 bases, leaving 8 bases of the junction unmatched. CDR1 is LNHDA and CDR2 is SQIVND in the germline V gene (reference sequence). CDR3 region: CASSTTGEVVNTEAFF. CDR3 nucleotides: TGTGCCAGTAGTACCACAGGGGAGGTGGTGAACACTGAAGCTTTCTTT.

V and J are TRBV21-1 and TRBJ2-6; the D call TRBD1 from the table was never checked on the DNA. TRBV21-1 is marked as a pseudogene. The CDR3 consists of 17 residues. CDR3 nucleotides: TGTGCCAGCAGCGAGGGGGACAGTACCTTTAAGGCCAACGTCCTGACTTTC. Translating gives CASSEGDSTFKANVLTF.

This clone was detected only a few times. The rearrangement links TRBV19 to TRBJ2-2, with a weak D call TRBD2 (7 bases). There are 13 residues in the CDR3. CDR1 and CDR2 (germline): LNHDA, SQIVND (reference sequence). V lost 7 bases, J lost 7 bases, and 13 bases lay in between. The CDR3 protein is CASTRGGVGELFF. The CDR3 coding sequence is TGTGCCAGTACCAGGGGAGGGGTCGGGGAGCTGTTTTTT. Combining the CDR3 with reference TRBV19 and TRBJ2-2 gives the whole variable domain DGGITQSPKYLFRKEGQNVTLSCEQNLNHDAMYWYRQDPGQGLRLIYYSQIVNDFQKGDIAEGYSVSREKKESFPLTVTSAQKNPTAFYLCASTRGGVGELFFGEGSRLTVL.

The rearrangement joins TRBV4-2 to TRBJ2-2, with 16 bases matching TRBD2. Germline lookup yields CDR1 LGHNA and CDR2 YNFKEQ. The CDR3 totals 19 residues. With 2 bases clipped from V and 4 bases from J, the junction kept 7 bases outside the gene matches. The CDR3 here is CASSQRGGLAGGGTGELFF. The CDR3 DNA is TGTGCCAGCAGCCAAAGAGGGGGACTAGCGGGAGGGGGCACCGGGGAGCTGTTTTTT.

V is TRBV14 and J is TRBJ2-5, with D perhaps matching TRBD1 (5 bases). The CDR3 contains 14 residues. Deletions cut 4 bases from V and 1 base from J, with 10 bases between. Germline assignment: CDR1 SGHDN and CDR2 FVKESK. The CDR3 is CASSPQGLQETQYF. CDR3 nucleotide sequence: TGTGCCAGCAGCCCGCAGGGCCTCCAAGAGACCCAGTACTTC.

J is TRBJ2-3 and V is TRBV9; D uncertain. The CDR3 is 15 residues long. V gave up 1 base and J gave up 4 bases, with 13 bases separating them. Looked up from germline, CDR1 is SGDLS and CDR2 is YYNGEE. This chain's CDR3 is CASSVIADWADTQYF. In nucleotides, the CDR3 is TGTGCCAGCAGCGTAATAGCTGATTGGGCAGATACGCAGTATTTT.

The V gene is TRBV5-5, the J gene TRBJ2-7; 12 nucleotides align to TRBD2. There are 15 residues in the CDR3. The V segment lost 0 bases and the J segment 4 bases; nucleotides outside the gene matches: 2. CDR1 is SGHKS, CDR2 YYEKEE, per germline (reference sequence). The CDR3 DNA sequence: TGTGCCAGCAGCTTGGAGACTAGCGGGAGTTACGAGCAGTACTTC. It specifies CASSLETSGSYEQYF.